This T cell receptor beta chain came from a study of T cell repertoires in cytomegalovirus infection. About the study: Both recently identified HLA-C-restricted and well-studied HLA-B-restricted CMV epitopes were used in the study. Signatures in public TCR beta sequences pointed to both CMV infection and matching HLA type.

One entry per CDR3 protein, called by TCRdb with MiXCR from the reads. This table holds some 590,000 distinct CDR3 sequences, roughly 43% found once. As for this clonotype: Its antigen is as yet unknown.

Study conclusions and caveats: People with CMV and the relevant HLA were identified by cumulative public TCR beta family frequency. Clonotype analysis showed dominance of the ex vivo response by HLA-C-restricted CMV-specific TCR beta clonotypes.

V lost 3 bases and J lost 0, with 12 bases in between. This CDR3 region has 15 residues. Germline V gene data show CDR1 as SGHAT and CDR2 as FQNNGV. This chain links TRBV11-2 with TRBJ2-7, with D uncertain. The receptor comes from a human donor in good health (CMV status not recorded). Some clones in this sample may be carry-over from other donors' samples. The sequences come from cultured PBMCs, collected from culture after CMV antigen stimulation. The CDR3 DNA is TGTGCCAGCAGCTTCGTACCGGCCTTCTCCTACGAGCAGTACTTC. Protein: CASSFVPAFSYEQYF.